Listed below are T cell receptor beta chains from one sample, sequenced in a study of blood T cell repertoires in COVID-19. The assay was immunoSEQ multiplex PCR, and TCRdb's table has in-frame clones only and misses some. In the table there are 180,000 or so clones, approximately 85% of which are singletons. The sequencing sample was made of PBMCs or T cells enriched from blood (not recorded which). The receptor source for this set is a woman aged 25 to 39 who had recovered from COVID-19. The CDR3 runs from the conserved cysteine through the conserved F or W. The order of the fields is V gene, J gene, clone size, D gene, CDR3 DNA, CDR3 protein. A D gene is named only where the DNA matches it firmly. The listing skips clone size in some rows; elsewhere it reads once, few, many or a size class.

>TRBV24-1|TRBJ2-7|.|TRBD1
TGTGCCACCAGTGAGTCCGGGACAGGGTACGAGCAGTACTTC
CATSESGTGYEQYF
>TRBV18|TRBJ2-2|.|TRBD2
TGTGCCAGCTCACCACAGACTAGCGGGAGAAGGAGCGGGGAGCTGTTTTTT
CASSPQTSGRRSGELFF
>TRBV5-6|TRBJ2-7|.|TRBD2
TGTGCCAGCAGCTTGGAAGTGGGACTAGCGGCCTACGAGCAGTACTTC
CASSLEVGLAAYEQYF
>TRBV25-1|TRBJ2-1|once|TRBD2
TGTGCCAGCAGTGGGACTAGCGCTTACAATGAGCAGTTCTTC
CASSGTSAYNEQFF
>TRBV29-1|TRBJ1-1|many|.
TGCAGCGTTGAGCCAGGGAATACTGAAGCTTTCTTT
CSVEPGNTEAFF
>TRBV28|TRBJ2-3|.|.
TGTGCCAGCAGTCCCTCCGGCACAGATACGCAGTATTTT
CASSPSGTDTQYF
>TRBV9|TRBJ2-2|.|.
TGTGCCAGCAGCGTAGTTTCCCTACTGAACACCGGGGAGCTGTTTTTT
CASSVVSLLNTGELFF
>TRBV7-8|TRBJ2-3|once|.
TGTGCCAGCAGCTCTGCAGGCATGGATACGCAGTATTTT
CASSSAGMDTQYF
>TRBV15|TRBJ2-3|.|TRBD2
TGTGCCACCACTGCGGGAGCCCCCGATACGCAGTATTTT
CATTAGAPDTQYF
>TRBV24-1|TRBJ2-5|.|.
TGTGCCACCAGTGATTTCTTGGAGACCCAGTACTTC
CATSDFLETQYF
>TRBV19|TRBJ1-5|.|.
TGTGCCAGTAGTGTAGTCGACAGTTTGATTAGCAATCAGCCCCAGCATTTT
CASSVVDSLISNQPQHF
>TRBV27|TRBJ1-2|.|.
TGTGCCAGCAGTACCCTCCGGAGGGGATGGGGCTACACCTTC
CASSTLRRGWGYTF
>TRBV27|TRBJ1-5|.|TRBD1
TGTGCCAGCGCTCCGGAGGGACAGGGGCGATATAGCAATCAGCCCCAGCATTTT
CASAPEGQGRYSNQPQHF
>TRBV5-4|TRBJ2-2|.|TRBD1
TGTGCCAGCAGCCCAACCGGGACAGGGAACACCGGGGAGCTGTTTTTT
CASSPTGTGNTGELFF
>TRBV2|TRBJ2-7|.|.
TGTGCCAGCTCTGGAGTTCCCTCCTACGAGCAGTACTTC
CASSGVPSYEQYF
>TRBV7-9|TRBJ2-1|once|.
TGTGCCAGCAGCTTTCCGACAACTCAATCGTCCCGCTCCTACAATGAGCAGTTCTTC
CASSFPTTQSSRSYNEQFF
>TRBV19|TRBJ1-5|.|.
TGTGCCAGTAGTCGACAGGAAGGCAATCAGCCCCAGCATTTT
CASSRQEGNQPQHF
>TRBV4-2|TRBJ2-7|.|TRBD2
TGTGCCAGCAGCCAGGGGACTAGCTCTTGGGAGCAGTACTTC
CASSQGTSSWEQYF
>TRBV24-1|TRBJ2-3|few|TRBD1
TGTGCCACCAGTGTGACAGGGGGGACAGATACGCAGTATTTT
CATSVTGGTDTQYF
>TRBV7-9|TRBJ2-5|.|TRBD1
TGTGCCAGCAGCCTGCAATCAGGGGGCGCGGGGCAAGAGACCCAGTACTTC
CASSLQSGGAGQETQYF
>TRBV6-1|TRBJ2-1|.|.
TGTGCCAGCAGTGAAGCGGGAGTAGGAGATGAGCAGTTCTTC
CASSEAGVGDEQFF
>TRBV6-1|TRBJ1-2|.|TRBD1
TGTGCCAGCAGTGATAGGACAGGGGGCTCAGATGGCTACACCTTC
CASSDRTGGSDGYTF
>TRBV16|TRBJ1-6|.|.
TGTGCCAGCAGCCAACGGACAGATAATTCACCCCTCCACTTT
CASSQRTDNSPLHF
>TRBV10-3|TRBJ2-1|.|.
TGTGCCACCGGACTGGTTAGCGGAAACAATGAGCAGTTCTTC
CATGLVSGNNEQFF
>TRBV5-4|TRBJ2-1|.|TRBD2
TGTGCCAGCAGCTTAGCGGGAGCCTGGGATGAGCAGTTCTTC
CASSLAGAWDEQFF
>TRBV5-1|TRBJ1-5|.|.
TGCGCCAGCAGCTTGTCCCCAGAACAGCCCCAGCATTTT
CASSLSPEQPQHF
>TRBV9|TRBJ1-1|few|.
TGTGCCAGCAGCGTTGTAGGCGGAGCAAAGAACACTGAAGCTTTCTTT
CASSVVGGAKNTEAFF
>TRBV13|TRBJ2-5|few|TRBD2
TGTGCCAGCAGCTCCCGGGGGGGGTACCAAGAGACCCAGTACTTC
CASSSRGGYQETQYF
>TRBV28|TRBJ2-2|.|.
TGTGCCAGCAGCTCGAAGCAACAGGGTCCCGGGGAGCTGTTTTTT
CASSSKQQGPGELFF
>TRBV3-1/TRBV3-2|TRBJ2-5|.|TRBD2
TGTGCCAGCAGCCAAGGAAGGACTAGCGGGAGGGGAGAGACCCAGTACTTC
CASSQGRTSGRGETQYF
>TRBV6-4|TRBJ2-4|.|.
TGTGCCAGCAGTGACGGAACAGGGCATTCAAACATTCAGTACTTC
CASSDGTGHSNIQYF
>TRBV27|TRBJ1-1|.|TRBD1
TGTGCCAGCAGCCCGACAGGGCCGAACACTGAAGCTTTCTTT
CASSPTGPNTEAFF
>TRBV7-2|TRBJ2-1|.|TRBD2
TGTGCCAGCAGCGCCAACACCGGGACTAAAAACTACAATGAGCAGTTCTTC
CASSANTGTKNYNEQFF
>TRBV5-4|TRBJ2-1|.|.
TGTGCCAGCAGCCTGGACTACGACAATGAGCAGTTCTTC
CASSLDYDNEQFF
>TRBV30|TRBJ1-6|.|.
TGTGCCTGGAGTACAGGGTTGGCCCTTCAGTCACCCCTCCACTTT
CAWSTGLALQSPLHF
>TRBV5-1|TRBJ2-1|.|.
TGCGCCAGCAGCTTAGGAGGAATTAGGGTCAATGAGCAGTTCTTC
CASSLGGIRVNEQFF
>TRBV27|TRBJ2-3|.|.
TGTGCCAGCAGTCGTACAGTTAACACAGATACGCAGTATTTT
CASSRTVNTDTQYF
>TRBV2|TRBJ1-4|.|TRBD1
TGTGCCAGCAGCAGCCCGGGACAGGGACCCGAAAAACTGTTTTTT
CASSSPGQGPEKLFF
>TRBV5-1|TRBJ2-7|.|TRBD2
TGCGCCAGCAGCTTGTGGTCTAGCGGAGGCTCCTACGAGCAGTACTTC
CASSLWSSGGSYEQYF
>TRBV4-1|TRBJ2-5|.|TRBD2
TGCGCCAGCAGCCATCCGGGGTCTAGCGGGGGCCAAGAGACCCAGTACTTC
CASSHPGSSGGQETQYF
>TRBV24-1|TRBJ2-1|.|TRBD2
TGTGCCACCAGTGATTTGACTAGCGGGAGTCGGAATGAGCAGTTCTTC
CATSDLTSGSRNEQFF
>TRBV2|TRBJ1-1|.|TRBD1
TGTGCCAGCAGTTCCGGGACAGTGAACACTGAAGCTTTCTTT
CASSSGTVNTEAFF
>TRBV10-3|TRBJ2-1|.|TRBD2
TGTGCCATCAGTGACTGGACTAGCAACAATGAGCAGTTCTTC
CAISDWTSNNEQFF
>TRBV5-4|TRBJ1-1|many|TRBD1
TGTGCCAGCAACTCCAGCCCTGACAGGGGTGAAGCTTTCTTT
CASNSSPDRGEAFF
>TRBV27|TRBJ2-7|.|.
TGTGCCAGCAGTTTAGCGGGTCTTACCTACGAGCAGTACTTC
CASSLAGLTYEQYF
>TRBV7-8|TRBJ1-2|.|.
TGTGCCAGCAGCCCCGGTGTTAACTATGGCTACACCTTC
CASSPGVNYGYTF
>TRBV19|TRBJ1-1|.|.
TGTGCCAGTAGTATAGGACAGGCGAACACTGAAGCTTTCTTT
CASSIGQANTEAFF
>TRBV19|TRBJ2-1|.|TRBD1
TGTGCCGTCCGGGACAGGTTTTCAGGAGACAATGAGCAGTTCTTC
CAVRDRFSGDNEQFF
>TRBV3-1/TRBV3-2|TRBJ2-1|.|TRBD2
TGTGCCAGCAGCCGAACTCTAGCGGGAGTGGACAATGAGCAGTTCTTC
CASSRTLAGVDNEQFF